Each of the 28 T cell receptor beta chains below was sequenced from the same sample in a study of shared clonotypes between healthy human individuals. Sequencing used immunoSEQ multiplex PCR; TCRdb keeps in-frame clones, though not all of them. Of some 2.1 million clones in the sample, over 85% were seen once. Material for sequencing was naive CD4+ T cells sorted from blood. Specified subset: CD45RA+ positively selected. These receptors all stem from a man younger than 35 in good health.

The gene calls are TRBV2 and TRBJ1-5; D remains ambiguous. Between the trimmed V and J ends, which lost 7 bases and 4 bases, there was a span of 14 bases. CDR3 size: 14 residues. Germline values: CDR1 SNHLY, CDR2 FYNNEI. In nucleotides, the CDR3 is TGTGCCAGCAAGTATGGGCGGGTAAATCAGCCCCAGCATTTT. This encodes CASKYGRVNQPQHF.

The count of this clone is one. The CDR3 loop reads CASSEWGSNSPLHF. In DNA, the CDR3 is TGTGCCAGCAGTGAATGGGGAAGTAATTCACCCCTCCACTTT. This chain joins TRBV2 and TRBJ1-6; no reliable D call. Trimming cost V 2 bases and J 6 bases, with 8 bases left between them. The CDR3 has 14 amino acids. The V gene's germline CDR1 is SNHLY and CDR2 FYNNEI.

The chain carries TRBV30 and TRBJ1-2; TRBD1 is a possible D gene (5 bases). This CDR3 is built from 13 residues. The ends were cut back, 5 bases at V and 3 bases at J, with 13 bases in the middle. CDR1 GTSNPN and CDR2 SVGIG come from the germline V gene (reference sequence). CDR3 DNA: TGTGCCTGGGACCGGGACGGGGACTATGGCTACACCTTC. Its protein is CAWDRDGDYGYTF. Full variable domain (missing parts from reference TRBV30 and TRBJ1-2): SQTIHQWPATLVQPVGSPLSLECTVEGTSNPNLYWYRQAAGRGLQLLFYSVGIGQISSEVPQNLSASRPQDRQFILSSKKLLLSDSGFYLCAWDRDGDYGYTFGSGTRLTVV.

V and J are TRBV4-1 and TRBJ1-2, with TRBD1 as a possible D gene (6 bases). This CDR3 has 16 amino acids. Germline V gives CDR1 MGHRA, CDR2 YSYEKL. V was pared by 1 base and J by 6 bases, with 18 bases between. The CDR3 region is CASSQADTGRWDGYTF. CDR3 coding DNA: TGCGCCAGCAGCCAAGCGGATACAGGGAGATGGGATGGCTACACCTTC.

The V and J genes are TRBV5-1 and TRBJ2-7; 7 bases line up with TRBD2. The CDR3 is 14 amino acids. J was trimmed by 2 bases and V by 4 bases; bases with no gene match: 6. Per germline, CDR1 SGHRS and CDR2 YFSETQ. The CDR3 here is CASSQRGTTYEQYF. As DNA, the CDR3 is TGCGCCAGCAGCCAGCGGGGCACCACCTACGAGCAGTACTTC.

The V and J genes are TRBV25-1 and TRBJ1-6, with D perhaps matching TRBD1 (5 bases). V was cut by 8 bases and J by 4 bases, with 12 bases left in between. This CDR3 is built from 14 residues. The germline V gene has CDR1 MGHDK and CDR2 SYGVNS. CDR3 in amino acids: CASGLGLYNSPLHF. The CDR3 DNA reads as TGTGCCAGCGGCCTGGGACTTTATAATTCACCCCTCCACTTT. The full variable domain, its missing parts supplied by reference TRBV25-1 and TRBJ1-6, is EADIYQTPRYLVIGTGKKITLECSQTMGHDKMYWYQQDPGMELHLIHYSYGVNSTEKGDLSSESTVSRIRTEHFPLTLESARPSHTSQYLCASGLGLYNSPLHFGNGTRLTVT.

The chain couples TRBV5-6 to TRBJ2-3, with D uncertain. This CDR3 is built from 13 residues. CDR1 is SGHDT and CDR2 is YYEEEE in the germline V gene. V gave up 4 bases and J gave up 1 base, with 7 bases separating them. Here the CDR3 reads CASSALGTDTQYF. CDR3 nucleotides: TGTGCCAGCAGCGCTCTAGGCACAGATACGCAGTATTTT.

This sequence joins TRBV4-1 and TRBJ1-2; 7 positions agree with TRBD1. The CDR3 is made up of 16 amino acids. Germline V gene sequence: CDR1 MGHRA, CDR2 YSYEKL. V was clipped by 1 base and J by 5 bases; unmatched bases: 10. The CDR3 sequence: CASSQGPLGTAYGYTF. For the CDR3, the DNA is TGCGCCAGCAGCCAAGGCCCATTGGGGACAGCGTATGGCTACACCTTC.

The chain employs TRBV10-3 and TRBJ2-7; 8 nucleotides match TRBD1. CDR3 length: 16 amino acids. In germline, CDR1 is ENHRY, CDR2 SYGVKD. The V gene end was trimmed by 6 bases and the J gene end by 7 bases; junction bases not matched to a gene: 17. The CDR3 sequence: CAIRGNTGTGGGEQYF. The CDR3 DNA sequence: TGTGCCATCAGGGGAAACACCGGGACAGGAGGGGGAGAGCAGTACTTC.

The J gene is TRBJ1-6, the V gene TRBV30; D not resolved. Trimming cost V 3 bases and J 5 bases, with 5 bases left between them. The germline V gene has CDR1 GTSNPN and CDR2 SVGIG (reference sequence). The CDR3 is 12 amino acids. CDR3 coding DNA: TGTGCCTGGAGACTCAATAATTCACCCCTCCACTTT. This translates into CAWRLNNSPLHF.

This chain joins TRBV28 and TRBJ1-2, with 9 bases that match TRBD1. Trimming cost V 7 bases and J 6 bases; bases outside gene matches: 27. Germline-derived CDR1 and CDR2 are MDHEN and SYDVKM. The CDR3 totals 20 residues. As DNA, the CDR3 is TGTGCCAGCACCCGTTTTTGGGGCGGGGCAACCGGGACAGGGATCCATGGCTACACCTTC. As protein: CASTRFWGGATGTGIHGYTF.

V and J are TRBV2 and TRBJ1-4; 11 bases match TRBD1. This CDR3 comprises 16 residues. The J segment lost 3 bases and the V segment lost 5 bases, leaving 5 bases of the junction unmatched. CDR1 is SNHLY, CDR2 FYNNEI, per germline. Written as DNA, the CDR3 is TGTGCCAGCAGTTCTGGACAGGGGGCGTCTAATGAAAAACTGTTTTTT. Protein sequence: CASSSGQGASNEKLFF.

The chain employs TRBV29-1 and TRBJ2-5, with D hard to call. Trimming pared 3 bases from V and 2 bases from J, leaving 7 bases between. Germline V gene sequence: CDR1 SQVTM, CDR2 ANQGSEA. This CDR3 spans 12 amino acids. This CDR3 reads CSVDVGQETQYF. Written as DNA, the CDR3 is TGCAGCGTTGACGTGGGGCAAGAGACCCAGTACTTC.

This CDR3 is CASSAQGGTEAFF. The CDR3 nucleotides read TGTGCCAGCAGCGCACAGGGGGGCACTGAAGCTTTCTTT. The chain carries TRBV7-3 and TRBJ1-1; 8 nucleotides match TRBD1. The CDR3 loop spans 13 amino acids. Germline V lookup: CDR1 SGHTA, CDR2 FQGTGA. The V and J ends lost 5 bases and 4 bases, in that order; junction bases with no gene match: 3.

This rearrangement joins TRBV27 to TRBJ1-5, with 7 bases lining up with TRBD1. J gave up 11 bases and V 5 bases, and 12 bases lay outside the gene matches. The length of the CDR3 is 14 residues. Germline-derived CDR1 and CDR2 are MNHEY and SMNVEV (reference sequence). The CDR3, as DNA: TGTGCCAGCAGTGCGACAGGGCCCTGGCGGGCCCAGCATTTT. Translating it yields CASSATGPWRAQHF.

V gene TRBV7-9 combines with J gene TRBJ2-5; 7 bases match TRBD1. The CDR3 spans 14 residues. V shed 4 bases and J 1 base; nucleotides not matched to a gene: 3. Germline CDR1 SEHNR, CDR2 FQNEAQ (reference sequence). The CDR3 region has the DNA TGTGCCAGCAGCTCGCGACAGGGCCAAGAGACCCAGTACTTC. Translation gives CASSSRQGQETQYF.

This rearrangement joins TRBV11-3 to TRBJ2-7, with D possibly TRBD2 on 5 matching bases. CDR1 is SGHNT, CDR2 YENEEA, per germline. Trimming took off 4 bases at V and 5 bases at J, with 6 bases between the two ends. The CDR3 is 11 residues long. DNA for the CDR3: TGTGCCAGCAGCTCCGGGAACGAGCAGTACTTC. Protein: CASSSGNEQYF.

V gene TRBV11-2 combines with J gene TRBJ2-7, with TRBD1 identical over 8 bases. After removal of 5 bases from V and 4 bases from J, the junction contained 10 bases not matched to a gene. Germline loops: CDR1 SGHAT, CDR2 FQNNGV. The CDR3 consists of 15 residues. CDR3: CASSPALGQGYEQYF. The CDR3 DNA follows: TGTGCCAGCAGCCCGGCCCTCGGACAGGGTTACGAGCAGTACTTC.

As DNA, the CDR3 is TGTGCCAGTCGACAGACTTTATTGGGCTACACCTTC. Translated: CASRQTLLGYTF. The chain has TRBV19 and TRBJ1-2; TRBD1 is a possible D gene (5 bases). V was shortened by 8 bases and J by 8 bases, with 15 bases between the two germline ends. Per germline, CDR1 LNHDA and CDR2 SQIVND (reference sequence). The CDR3 spans 12 residues.

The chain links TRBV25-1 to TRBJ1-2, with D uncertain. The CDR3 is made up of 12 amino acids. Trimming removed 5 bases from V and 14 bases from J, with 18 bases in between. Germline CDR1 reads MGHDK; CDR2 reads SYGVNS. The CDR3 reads CASSMGTGGVTF. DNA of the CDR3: TGTGCCAGCAGTATGGGAACGGGAGGCGTAACCTTC.

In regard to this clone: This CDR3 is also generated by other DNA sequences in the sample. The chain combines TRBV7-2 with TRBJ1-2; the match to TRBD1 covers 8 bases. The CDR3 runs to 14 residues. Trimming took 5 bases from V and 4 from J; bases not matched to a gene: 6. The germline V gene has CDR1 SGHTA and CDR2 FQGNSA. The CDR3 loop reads CASSPGQGGYGYTF. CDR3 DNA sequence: TGTGCCAGCAGCCCCGGACAGGGTGGCTATGGCTACACCTTC.

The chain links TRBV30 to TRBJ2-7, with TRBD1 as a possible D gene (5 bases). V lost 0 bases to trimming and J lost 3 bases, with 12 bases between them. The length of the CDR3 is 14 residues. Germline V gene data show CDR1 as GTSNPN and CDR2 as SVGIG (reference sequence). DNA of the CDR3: TGTGCCTGGAGTGTCAGAGACAGATACTACGAGCAGTACTTC. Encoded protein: CAWSVRDRYYEQYF.

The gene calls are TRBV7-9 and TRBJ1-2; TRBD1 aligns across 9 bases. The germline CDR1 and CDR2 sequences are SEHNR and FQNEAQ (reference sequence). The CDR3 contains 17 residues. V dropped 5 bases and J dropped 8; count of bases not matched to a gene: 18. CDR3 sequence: CASSLRDRDLVRRGYTF. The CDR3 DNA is TGTGCCAGCAGCCTCCGGGACAGGGATTTGGTCCGGCGGGGCTACACCTTC.

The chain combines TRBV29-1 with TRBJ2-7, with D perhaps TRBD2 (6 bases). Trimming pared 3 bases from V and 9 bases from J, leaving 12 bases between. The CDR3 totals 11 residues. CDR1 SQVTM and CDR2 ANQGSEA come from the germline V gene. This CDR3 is CSVDGGTAQYF. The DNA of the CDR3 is TGCAGCGTTGACGGGGGAACAGCGCAGTACTTC.

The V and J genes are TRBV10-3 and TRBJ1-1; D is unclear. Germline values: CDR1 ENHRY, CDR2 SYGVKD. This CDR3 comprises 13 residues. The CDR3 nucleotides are TGTGCGACCACTACGGGTCTAGACACTGAAGCTTTCTTT. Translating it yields CATTTGLDTEAFF.

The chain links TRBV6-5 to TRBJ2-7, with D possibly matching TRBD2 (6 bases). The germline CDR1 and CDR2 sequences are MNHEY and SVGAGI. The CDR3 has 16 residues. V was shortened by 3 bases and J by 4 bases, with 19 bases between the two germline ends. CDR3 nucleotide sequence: TGTGCCAGCAGTTATTTGAGTGGGGGGACCCCTTACGAGCAGTACTTC. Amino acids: CASSYLSGGTPYEQYF.

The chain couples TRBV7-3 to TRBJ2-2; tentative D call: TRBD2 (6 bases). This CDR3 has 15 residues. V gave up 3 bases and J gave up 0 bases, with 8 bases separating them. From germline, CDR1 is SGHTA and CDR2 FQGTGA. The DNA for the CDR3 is TGTGCCAGCAGCTTCGGACTAACGAACACCGGGGAGCTGTTTTTT. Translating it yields CASSFGLTNTGELFF.

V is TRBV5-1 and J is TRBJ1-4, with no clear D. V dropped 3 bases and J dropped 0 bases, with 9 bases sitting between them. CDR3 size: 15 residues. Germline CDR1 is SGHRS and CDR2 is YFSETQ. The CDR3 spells CASSSNLATNEKLFF. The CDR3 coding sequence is TGCGCCAGCAGCTCCAACCTCGCAACTAATGAAAAACTGTTTTTT.